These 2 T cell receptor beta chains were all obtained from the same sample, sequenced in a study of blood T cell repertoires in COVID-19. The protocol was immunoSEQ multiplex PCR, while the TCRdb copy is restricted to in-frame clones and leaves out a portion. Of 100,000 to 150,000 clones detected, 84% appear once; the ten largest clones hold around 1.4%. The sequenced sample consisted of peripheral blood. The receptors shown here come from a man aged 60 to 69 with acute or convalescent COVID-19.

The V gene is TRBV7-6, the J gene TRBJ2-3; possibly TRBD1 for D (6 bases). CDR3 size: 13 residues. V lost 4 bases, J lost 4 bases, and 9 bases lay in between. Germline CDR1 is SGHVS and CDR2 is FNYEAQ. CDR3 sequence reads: CASSSYRADTQYF. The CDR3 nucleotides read TGTGCCAGCAGCTCCTACAGGGCAGATACGCAGTATTTT. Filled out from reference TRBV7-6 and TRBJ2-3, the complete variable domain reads GAGVSQSPRYKVTKRGQDVALRCDPISGHVSLYWYRQALGQGPEFLTYFNYEAQQDKSGLPNDRFSAERPEGSISTLTIQRTEQRDSAMYRCASSSYRADTQYFGPGTRLTVL.

The CDR3 loop reads CAINSGTSTDTQYF. The CDR3 DNA reads as TGTGCCATCAATAGCGGAACTAGCACAGATACGCAGTATTTT. This rearrangement joins TRBV10-3 to TRBJ2-3, with D possibly TRBD2 on 6 matching bases. V was cut by 7 bases and J by 0 bases, with 11 bases left in between. Germline loops: CDR1 ENHRY, CDR2 SYGVKD. The CDR3 covers 14 residues.